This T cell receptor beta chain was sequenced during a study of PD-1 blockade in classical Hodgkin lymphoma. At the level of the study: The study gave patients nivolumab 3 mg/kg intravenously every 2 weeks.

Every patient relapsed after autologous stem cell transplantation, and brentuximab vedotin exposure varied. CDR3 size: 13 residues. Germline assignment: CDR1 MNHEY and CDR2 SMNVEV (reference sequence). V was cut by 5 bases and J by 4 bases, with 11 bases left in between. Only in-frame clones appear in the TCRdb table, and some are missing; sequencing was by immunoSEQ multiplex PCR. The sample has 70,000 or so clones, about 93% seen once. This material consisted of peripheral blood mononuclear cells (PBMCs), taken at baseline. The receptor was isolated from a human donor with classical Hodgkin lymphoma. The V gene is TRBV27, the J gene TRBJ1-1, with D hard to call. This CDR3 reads CASSPIPPTEAFF. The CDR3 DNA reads TGTGCCAGCAGTCCCATCCCGCCCACTGAAGCTTTCTTT.